This is a list of T cell receptor beta chains from one sample in a study of naive and memory T cell subsets. TCRdb reprocessed the 5' RACE reads with MiXCR, giving one entry per CDR3 protein. The sample has tens of thousands of distinct CDR3 sequences; around 8% are singletons. These receptors were collected from a female donor in good health. The CDR3 runs from the conserved cysteine through the conserved F or W. A D gene is named only where the DNA matches it firmly. Clone size is not always given. Where it is, it says once, few, many or a class for expanded clones.

length	D	V	size	J	CDR3	DNA
17	TRBD1	TRBV7-2	many	TRBJ1-2	CASSLASQGATNYGYTF	TGTGCCAGCAGCTTAGCCTCACAGGGGGCCACTAACTATGGCTACACCTTC
11	.	TRBV3-1	.	TRBJ2-7	CASRAPGEQYF	TGTGCCAGCCGGGCTCCGGGCGAGCAGTACTTC
17	TRBD2	TRBV6-1	few	TRBJ2-7	CASTRGWTSGTTYEQYF	TGTGCCAGCACTCGAGGGTGGACTAGCGGGACCACCTACGAGCAGTACTTC
13	.	TRBV27	few	TRBJ1-5	CASSLRESQPQHF	TGTGCCAGCAGTTTACGGGAGTCTCAGCCCCAGCATTTT
15	TRBD1	TRBV7-9	.	TRBJ2-7	CASSPGTGFSYEQYF	TGTGCCAGCAGCCCCGGGACAGGGTTCTCCTACGAGCAGTACTTC
11	.	TRBV2	many	TRBJ2-1	CASSASNEQFF	TGTGCCAGCAGCGCTAGCAATGAGCAGTTCTTC
12	.	TRBV7-9	many	TRBJ1-1	CASSLGPTDAFF	TGTGCCAGCAGCTTAGGCCCCACCGACGCTTTCTTT
16	TRBD2	TRBV4-2	few	TRBJ2-7	CASSQLGTSGSNEQYF	TGTGCCAGCAGCCAACTAGGGACTAGCGGGAGTAACGAGCAGTACTTC
14	.	TRBV6-6	few	TRBJ2-7	CASTDSIASYEQYF	TGTGCCAGCACCGACTCGATCGCCTCCTACGAGCAGTACTTC
15	.	TRBV18	few	TRBJ2-5	CASSQLDRSQETQYF	TGTGCCAGCTCACAACTCGACAGAAGCCAAGAGACCCAGTACTTC
17	.	TRBV28	few	TRBJ2-5	CASSLVLLGRGQETQYF	TGTGCCAGCAGTTTGGTTTTGTTGGGGAGAGGGCAAGAGACCCAGTACTTC
12	.	TRBV12-3/TRBV12-4	.	TRBJ2-7	CASTPTGNEQYF	TGTGCCAGCACCCCTACAGGGAACGAGCAGTACTTC
14	.	TRBV13	.	TRBJ2-2	CASSLSGTTGELFF	TGTGCCAGCAGCTTAAGTGGGACCACCGGGGAGCTGTTTTTT
17	.	TRBV7-8	.	TRBJ1-1	CASSLLGGARQGTEAFF	TGTGCCAGCAGCTTACTGGGTGGGGCGCGTCAGGGCACTGAAGCTTTCTTT
15	.	TRBV27	few	TRBJ2-5	CASSLVGQTQETQYF	TGTGCCAGCAGTCTAGTAGGGCAAACGCAAGAGACCCAGTACTTC
12	TRBD1	TRBV28	few	TRBJ1-1	CASSPRTGEAFF	TGTGCCAGCAGCCCAAGGACAGGGGAAGCTTTCTTT
14	.	TRBV7-3	many	TRBJ1-5	CASSLGGPNQPQHF	TGTGCCAGCAGCTTAGGGGGGCCCAATCAGCCCCAGCATTTT
15	.	TRBV5-8	.	TRBJ1-5	CASSPGEISNQPQHF	TGTGCCAGCAGCCCCGGGGAGATTAGCAATCAGCCCCAGCATTTT
16	TRBD2	TRBV29-1	few	TRBJ2-1	CSVESLSGGTYNEQFF	TGCAGCGTTGAATCCCTAAGCGGGGGAACCTACAATGAGCAGTTCTTC
15	TRBD1	TRBV4-1	few	TRBJ2-7	CASSPAGTGTYEQYF	TGCGCCAGCAGCCCAGCCGGGACAGGAACCTACGAGCAGTACTTC
14	TRBD2	TRBV7-2	.	TRBJ2-5	CASSPAGGQETQYF	TGTGCCAGCAGCCCGGCGGGGGGACAAGAGACCCAGTACTTC
19	.	TRBV5-1	.	TRBJ1-1	CASRYDSGGVYPVNTEAFF	TGCGCCAGCAGATATGACAGCGGGGGGGTATACCCGGTGAACACTGAAGCTTTCTTT
14	TRBD1	TRBV6-5	many	TRBJ1-5	CASSTDRGNQPQHF	TGTGCCAGCAGTACGGACAGGGGCAATCAGCCCCAGCATTTT
13	.	TRBV25-1	.	TRBJ1-5	CASSESALQPQHF	TGTGCCAGCAGTGAGAGTGCGTTACAGCCCCAGCATTTT
13	.	TRBV27	.	TRBJ2-1	CASSWGATNEQFF	TGTGCCAGCAGTTGGGGGGCTACAAATGAGCAGTTCTTC
16	TRBD2	TRBV27	.	TRBJ2-7	CASRSGTSGGAHEQYF	TGTGCCAGCAGGAGCGGGACTAGCGGGGGGGCCCACGAGCAGTACTTC